This TCR beta chain was captured in a study of breast tumors, draining lymph nodes, adjacent tissues. TCRdb re-called the multiplex PCR reads with MiXCR, one entry per CDR3 protein. The sample carries more than 250,000 distinct CDR3 sequences, about 33% recorded once. The lymph nodes were axillary draining lymph nodes from breast cancer patients. V was shortened by 3 bases and J by 5 bases, with 17 bases between the two germline ends. The CDR3 extends over 16 amino acids. Germline values: CDR1 MNHNS, CDR2 SASEGT. This clonotype was recorded a few times. Its antigen is still unknown. General study points: Tumors had less TCR diversity than lymph nodes, more than nontumor tissue. Luminal-like breast cancer showed significantly higher tumor–nontumor repertoire similarity than basal-like. The lymph node origin of tumor T cells was framed as consistent with a hypothesis, not demonstrated. Findings are consistent with lymph node origin and intratumoral expansion of most tumor T cells.

V is TRBV6-1 and J is TRBJ2-1; D gene ambiguous. The TCR comes from a female donor with breast cancer. Some clones in this sample may be carry-over from other donors' samples. The sample comprised axillary lymph node tissue. CDR3 in amino acids: CASSESSFFRDNEQFF. For the CDR3, the DNA is TGTGCCAGCAGTGAGTCGAGTTTCTTTAGGGACAATGAGCAGTTCTTC.